The rows below give T cell receptor beta chains drawn from one sample of a study of blood T cell repertoires in COVID-19. Produced via immunoSEQ multiplex PCR; TCRdb's table is partial and in-frame only. Among approximately 270,000 clones listed, 80% to 90% were seen once. The material sequenced was peripheral blood. The receptors come from a woman in her seventies with acute or convalescent COVID-19. The CDR3 runs from the conserved cysteine through the conserved F or W. The D gene is left open where the match is weak. The size entry is marked missing in some rows and otherwise reads once, few, many or a size class.

D | size | J | V | DNA | CDR3
TRBD1 | once | TRBJ1-2 | TRBV19 | TGTGCCAGTAGGGCGGACAGGGTCCATGGCTACACCTTC | CASRADRVHGYTF
. | . | TRBJ1-1 | TRBV2 | TGTGCCAGCAGGGTTTCGACCGGGTTGAACACTGAAGCTTTCTTT | CASRVSTGLNTEAFF
TRBD1 | . | TRBJ2-7 | TRBV3-1/TRBV3-2 | TGTGCCAGCAGCCGTCCACCCGGGACAGGGAGGTACGAGCAGTACTTC | CASSRPPGTGRYEQYF
TRBD1 | once | TRBJ1-1 | TRBV19 | TGTGCCAGTTTAAGTTTGGGACAGTCGAACACTGAAGCTTTCTTT | CASLSLGQSNTEAFF
. | . | TRBJ1-5 | TRBV5-5 | TGTGCCAGCAGCGCCCAGTTCAATCAGCCCCAGCATTTT | CASSAQFNQPQHF
. | . | TRBJ1-2 | TRBV5-1 | TGCGCCAGCAGCCCCCAGGGGAACTATGGCTACACCTTC | CASSPQGNYGYTF
. | . | TRBJ2-1 | TRBV12-3/TRBV12-4 | TGTGCCAGCAGTTTGGCCCAGGGGCATGAGCAGTTCTTC | CASSLAQGHEQFF
. | . | TRBJ2-6 | TRBV2 | TGTGCCAGCAGTGTAGGGGTTACCGGGGCCAACGTCCTGACTTTC | CASSVGVTGANVLTF
. | . | TRBJ2-2 | TRBV2 | TGTGCCAGCTCCTCGGTGTTACGGAACACCGGGGAGCTGTTTTTT | CASSSVLRNTGELFF
TRBD1 | . | TRBJ1-5 | TRBV7-9 | TGTGCCAGCAGCTTAGGGGACAGTGGCAATCAGCCCCAGCATTTT | CASSLGDSGNQPQHF
TRBD2 | . | TRBJ2-1 | TRBV3-1/TRBV3-2 | TGTGCCAGCAGCCGTACTTTAGCGGGGGGAAGAGATGAGCAGTTCTTC | CASSRTLAGGRDEQFF
. | few | TRBJ2-1 | TRBV7-9 | TGTGCCAGCAGCTTCGACAGATCCTACAATGAGCAGTTCTTC | CASSFDRSYNEQFF
TRBD1 | . | TRBJ2-7 | TRBV3-1/TRBV3-2 | TGTGCCAGCAGCCAAGCCGGACAGGGAGTGTACGAGCAGTACTTC | CASSQAGQGVYEQYF
. | . | TRBJ2-5 | TRBV6-5 | TGTGCCAGCAGTTACTCTCGCGTCCAAGAGACCCAGTACTTC | CASSYSRVQETQYF
. | once | TRBJ2-1 | TRBV5-4 | TGTGCCAGCAGCGGGACCAGGGGCTACAATGAGCAGTTCTTC | CASSGTRGYNEQFF
. | . | TRBJ1-3 | TRBV15 | TGTGCCACCAGTCTCTCTCGACAGCGAGGTGGAAACACCATATATTTT | CATSLSRQRGGNTIYF
. | . | TRBJ2-1 | TRBV12-3/TRBV12-4 | TGTGCCAGCAGTTCTTCCTGGAGCAATGAGCAGTTCTTC | CASSSSWSNEQFF
. | . | TRBJ1-4 | TRBV29-1 | TGCAGCGTTGGTAAGGCAGGGACAACTAATGAAAAACTGTTTTTT | CSVGKAGTTNEKLFF
. | . | TRBJ1-6 | TRBV27 | TGTGCCAGCAGTTTACGGCAACAGATTAGCTCCTATAATTCACCCCTCCACTTT | CASSLRQQISSYNSPLHF
. | . | TRBJ1-6 | TRBV12-3/TRBV12-4 | TGTGCCAGCCATACGGACAGTTTCTCACCCCTCCACTTT | CASHTDSFSPLHF
. | . | TRBJ1-5 | TRBV10-3 | TGTGCCATCAGTGAGAGAACAGGTGGGAACCAGCCCCAGCATTTT | CAISERTGGNQPQHF
. | . | TRBJ1-5 | TRBV3-1/TRBV3-2 | TGTGCCAGCAGCCAAGATATGCGGGATCAGCCCCAGCATTTT | CASSQDMRDQPQHF
TRBD2 | . | TRBJ2-3 | TRBV5-4 | TGTGCCAGCAGCTCCGCCGGGAGGATCAGTGGAACAGATACGCAGTATTTT | CASSSAGRISGTDTQYF
. | . | TRBJ2-2 | TRBV21-1 | TGTGCCAGCAGCAAATCGCGGGGGTTGACCGGGGAGCTGTTTTTT | CASSKSRGLTGELFF
. | . | TRBJ1-4 | TRBV2 | TGTGCCAGCAGTGAAGGCGGGCCCGGTACTAATGAAAAACTGTTTTTT | CASSEGGPGTNEKLFF
. | . | TRBJ1-5 | TRBV30 | TGTGCCTGGAGTAACGGGCAGGGTCAGCCCCAGCATTTT | CAWSNGQGQPQHF
TRBD2 | . | TRBJ2-1 | TRBV7-6 | TGTGCCAGCAGCTTAGCGGGGGGACTAGCGCCTTTGATGGGGGATGAGCAGTTCTTC | CASSLAGGLAPLMGDEQFF